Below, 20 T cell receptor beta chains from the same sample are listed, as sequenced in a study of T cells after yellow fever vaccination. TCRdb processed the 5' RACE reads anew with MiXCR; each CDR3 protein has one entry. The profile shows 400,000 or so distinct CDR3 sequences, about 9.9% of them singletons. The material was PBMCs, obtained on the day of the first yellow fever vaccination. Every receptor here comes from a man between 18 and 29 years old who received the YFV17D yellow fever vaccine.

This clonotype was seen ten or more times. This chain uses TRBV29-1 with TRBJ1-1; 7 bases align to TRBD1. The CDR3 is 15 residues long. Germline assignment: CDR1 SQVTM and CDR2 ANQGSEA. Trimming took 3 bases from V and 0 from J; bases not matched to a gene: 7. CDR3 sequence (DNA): TGCAGCGTTGATCCCCGGGACAGCTTGAACACTGAAGCTTTCTTT. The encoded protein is CSVDPRDSLNTEAFF.

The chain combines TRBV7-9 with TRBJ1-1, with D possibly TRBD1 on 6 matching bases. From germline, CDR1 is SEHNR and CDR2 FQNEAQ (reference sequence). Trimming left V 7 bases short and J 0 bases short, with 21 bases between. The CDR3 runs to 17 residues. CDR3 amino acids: CASTLDRTIPLNTEAFF. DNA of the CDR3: TGTGCCAGCACCCTCGACAGGACCATTCCTTTGAACACTGAAGCTTTCTTT.

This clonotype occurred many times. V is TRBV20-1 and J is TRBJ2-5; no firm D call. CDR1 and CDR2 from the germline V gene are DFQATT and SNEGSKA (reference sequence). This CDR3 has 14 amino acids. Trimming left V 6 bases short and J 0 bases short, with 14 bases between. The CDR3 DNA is TGCAGTGCCACCCACCCCGGGTACCAAGAGACCCAGTACTTC. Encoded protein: CSATHPGYQETQYF.

Here the CDR3 reads CSATPGIHSYEQYF. CDR3 in DNA: TGCAGTGCTACTCCGGGTATCCACTCCTACGAGCAGTACTTC. The J gene is TRBJ2-7, the V gene TRBV20-1; D gene uncertain. Germline values: CDR1 DFQATT, CDR2 SNEGSKA (reference sequence). Trimming pared 4 bases from V and 0 bases from J, leaving 13 bases between. This CDR3 has 14 residues.

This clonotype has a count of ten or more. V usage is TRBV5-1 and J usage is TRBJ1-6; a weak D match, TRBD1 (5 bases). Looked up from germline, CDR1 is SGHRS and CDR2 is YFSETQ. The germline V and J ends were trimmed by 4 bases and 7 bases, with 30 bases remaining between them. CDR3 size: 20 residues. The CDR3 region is CASSRGVRDLSIHPNSPLHF. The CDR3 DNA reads TGCGCCAGCAGCCGGGGGGTCCGGGACTTGTCTATCCACCCCAATTCACCCCTCCACTTT.

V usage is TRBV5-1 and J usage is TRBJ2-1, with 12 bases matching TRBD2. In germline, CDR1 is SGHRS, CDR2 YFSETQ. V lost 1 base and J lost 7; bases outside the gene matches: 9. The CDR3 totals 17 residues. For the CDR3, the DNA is TGCGCCAGCAGCTTGCTGACTAGCGGGGGCGCATCGAATGAGCAGTTCTTC. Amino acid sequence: CASSLLTSGGASNEQFF.

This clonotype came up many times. The CDR3 coding sequence is TGTGCCAGCAGCCCGGCCGGGGGGCCATCCGGGGAGCTGTTTTTT. Protein product: CASSPAGGPSGELFF. The rearrangement uses TRBV12-3 or TRBV12-4 and TRBJ2-2; possibly TRBD2 for D (7 bases). The length of the CDR3 is 15 residues. V was trimmed by 6 bases and J by 6 bases, leaving 17 bases between them.

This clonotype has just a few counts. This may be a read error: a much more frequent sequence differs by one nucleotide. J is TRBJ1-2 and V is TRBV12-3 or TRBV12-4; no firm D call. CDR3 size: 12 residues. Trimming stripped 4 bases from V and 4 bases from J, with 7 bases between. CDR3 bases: TGTGCCAGCAGTTACGGGATCTATGGCTACACCTTC. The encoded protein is CASSYGIYGYTF.

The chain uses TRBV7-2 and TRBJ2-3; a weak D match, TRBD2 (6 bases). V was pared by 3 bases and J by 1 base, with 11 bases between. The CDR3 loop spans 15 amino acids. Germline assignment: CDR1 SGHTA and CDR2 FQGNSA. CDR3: CASSFGPSGTDTQYF. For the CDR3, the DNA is TGTGCCAGCAGCTTCGGACCTAGCGGCACAGATACGCAGTATTTT.

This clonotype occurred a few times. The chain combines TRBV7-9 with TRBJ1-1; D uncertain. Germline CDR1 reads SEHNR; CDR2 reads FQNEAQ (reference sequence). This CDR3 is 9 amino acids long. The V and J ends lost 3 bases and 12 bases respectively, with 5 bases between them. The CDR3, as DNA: TGTGCCAGCAGCTTGACGACTTTCTTT. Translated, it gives CASSLTTFF.

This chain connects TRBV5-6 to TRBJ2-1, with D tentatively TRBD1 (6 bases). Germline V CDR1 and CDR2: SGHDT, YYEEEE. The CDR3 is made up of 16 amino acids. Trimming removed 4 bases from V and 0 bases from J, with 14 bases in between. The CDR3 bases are TGTGCCAGCAGCCCCAGACAGGCGAGCTCCTACAATGAGCAGTTCTTC. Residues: CASSPRQASSYNEQFF.

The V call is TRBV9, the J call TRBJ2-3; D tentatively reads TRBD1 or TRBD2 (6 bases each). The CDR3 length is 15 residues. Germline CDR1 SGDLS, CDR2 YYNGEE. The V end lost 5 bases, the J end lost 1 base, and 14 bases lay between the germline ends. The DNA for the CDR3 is TGTGCCAGCAGTGCTCGGGGGCCCCGCACAGATACGCAGTATTTT. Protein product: CASSARGPRTDTQYF. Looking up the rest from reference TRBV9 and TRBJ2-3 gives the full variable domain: DSGVTQTPKHLITATGQRVTLRCSPRSGDLSVYWYQQSLDQGLQFLIQYYNGEERAKGNILERFSAQQFPDLHSELNLSSLELGDSALYFCASSARGPRTDTQYFGPGTRLTVL.

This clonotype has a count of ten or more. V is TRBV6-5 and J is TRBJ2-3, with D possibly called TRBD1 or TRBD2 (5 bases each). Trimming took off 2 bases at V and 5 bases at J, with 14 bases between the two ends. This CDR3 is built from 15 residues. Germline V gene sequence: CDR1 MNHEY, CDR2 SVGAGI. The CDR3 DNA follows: TGTGCCAGCAGTTACGGTGGCAGGGAGATAGATACGCAGTATTTT. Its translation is CASSYGGREIDTQYF.

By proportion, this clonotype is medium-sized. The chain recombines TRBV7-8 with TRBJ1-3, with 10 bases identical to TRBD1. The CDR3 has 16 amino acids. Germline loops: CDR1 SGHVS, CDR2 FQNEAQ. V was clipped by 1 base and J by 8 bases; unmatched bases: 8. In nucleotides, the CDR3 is TGTGCCAGCAGCTTAGTGGGGACAGGGGTCTATGACACCATATATTTT. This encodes CASSLVGTGVYDTIYF.

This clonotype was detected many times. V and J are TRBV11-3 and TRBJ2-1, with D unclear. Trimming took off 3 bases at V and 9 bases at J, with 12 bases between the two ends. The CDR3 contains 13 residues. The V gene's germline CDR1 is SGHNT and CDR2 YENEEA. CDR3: CASSFIPEGEQFF. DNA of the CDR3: TGTGCCAGCAGCTTTATCCCCGAAGGTGAGCAGTTCTTC.

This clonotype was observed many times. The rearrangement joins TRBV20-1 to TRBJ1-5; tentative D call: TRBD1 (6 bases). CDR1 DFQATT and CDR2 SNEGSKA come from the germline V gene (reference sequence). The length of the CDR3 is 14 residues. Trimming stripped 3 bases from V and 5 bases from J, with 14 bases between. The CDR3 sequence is CSASAGDRYQPQHF. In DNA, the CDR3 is TGCAGTGCTAGTGCAGGGGATAGGTATCAGCCCCAGCATTTT.

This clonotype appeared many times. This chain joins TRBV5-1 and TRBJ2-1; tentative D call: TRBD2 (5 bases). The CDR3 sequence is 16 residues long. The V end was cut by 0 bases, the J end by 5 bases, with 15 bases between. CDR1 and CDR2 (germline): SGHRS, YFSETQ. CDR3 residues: CASSLVWRTPHNEQFF. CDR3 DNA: TGCGCCAGCAGCTTGGTTTGGCGGACTCCTCACAATGAGCAGTTCTTC.

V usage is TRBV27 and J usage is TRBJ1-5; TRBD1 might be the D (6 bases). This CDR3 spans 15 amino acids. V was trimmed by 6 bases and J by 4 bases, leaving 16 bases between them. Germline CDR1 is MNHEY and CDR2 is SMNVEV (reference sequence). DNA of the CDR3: TGTGCCAGCAGCCCACGGGGGGCCTTAAATCAGCCCCAGCATTTT. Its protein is CASSPRGALNQPQHF.

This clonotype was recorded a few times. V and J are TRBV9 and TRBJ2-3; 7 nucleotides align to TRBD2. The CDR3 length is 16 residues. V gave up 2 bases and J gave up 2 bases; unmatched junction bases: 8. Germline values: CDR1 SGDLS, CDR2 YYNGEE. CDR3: CASSVWRGRDTDTQYF. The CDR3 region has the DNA TGTGCCAGCAGCGTGTGGCGTGGGAGGGACACAGATACGCAGTATTTT.

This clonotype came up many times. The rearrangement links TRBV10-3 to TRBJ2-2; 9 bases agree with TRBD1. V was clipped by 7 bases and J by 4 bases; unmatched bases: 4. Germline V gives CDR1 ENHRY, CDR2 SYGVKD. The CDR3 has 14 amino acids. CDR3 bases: TGTGCCATCACCGGACAGGGGAGCACCGGGGAGCTGTTTTTT. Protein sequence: CAITGQGSTGELFF.